This record looks at one TCR beta chain sequence and its context. Antigen unknown. This entry is derived from a study of post-analysis software for immune sequencing data. Study outcomes and limitations: Those samples that were prepared in the same batch co-clustered strongly by F measure. There were a handful of TRBV segments more frequent in patients than controls, and TRBV5-6, TRBV5-1 and TRBV20-1 were among them. Controls significantly exceeded multiple sclerosis patients in normalized Chao1 diversity.

Trimming pared 3 bases from V and 1 base from J, leaving 10 bases between. The CDR3 runs to 14 residues. Germline V lookup: CDR1 SGHKS, CDR2 YYEKEE (reference sequence). Carried by the TCR beta cDNA libraries were unique molecular identifiers. Between about 1 and 11 million T cells gave rise to roughly 0.5 million cDNA molecules. TCRdb re-derived calls from the PCR reads in MiXCR, one entry per CDR3 protein. The repertoire has hundreds of thousands of distinct CDR3 sequences, around 64% of them found once; the top ten carry around 11%. The sample taken for sequencing was blood. The J gene is TRBJ2-5, the V gene TRBV5-5; no firm D call. This clonotype originated in a girl aged 2 to 9 with multiple sclerosis. The CDR3 coding sequence is TGTGCCAGCAGCTCGCGACCCATCCAAGAGACCCAGTACTTC. Its protein is CASSSRPIQETQYF.